Below are 27 T cell receptor beta chains sequenced from a single sample in a study of cytomegalovirus exposure and HLA in healthy donors. The PCR used 60 Vbeta and 13 Jbeta primers. TCRdb's copy holds only in-frame clones and misses some; the assay was immunoSEQ multiplex PCR. Here the sample spans approximately 70,000 clones, 70% to 75% being singletons. Sequenced material: PBMCs. These receptors all come from a human donor in good health.

This clone qualifies as medium-sized (0.01 to 0.1%). This chain connects TRBV7-6 to TRBJ2-7; a weak D match, TRBD1 (6 bases). Trimming took 3 bases from V and 3 from J, leaving 9 bases between them. CDR3 size: 13 residues. Germline values: CDR1 SGHVS, CDR2 FNYEAQ. CDR3 sequence: CASSLDRSYEQYF. The DNA for the CDR3 is TGTGCCAGCAGCTTGGACAGAAGCTACGAGCAGTACTTC.

This clone has just one count. CDR3 sequence reads: CASSYSTGSSYEQYF. The CDR3 DNA is TGTGCCAGCAGTTACTCCACAGGGAGCTCCTACGAGCAGTACTTC. The chain has TRBV6-5 and TRBJ2-7; maybe TRBD1 (6 bases). The germline V and J ends were trimmed by 0 bases and 0 bases, with 9 bases remaining between them. Germline CDR1 MNHEY, CDR2 SVGAGI. This CDR3 is 15 amino acids long.

V gene TRBV6-1 combines with J gene TRBJ2-7; 7 nucleotides agree with TRBD1. The CDR3 extends over 15 amino acids. V dropped 7 bases and J dropped 2; count of bases not matched to a gene: 11. CDR1 is MNHNS, CDR2 SASEGT, per germline. The CDR3 spells CASMMRGQSTYEQYF. In nucleotides, the CDR3 is TGTGCCAGCATGATGAGGGGACAGAGTACCTACGAGCAGTACTTC.

Comments on this clone: Different DNA sequences within this sample yield the same CDR3. The CDR3 DNA reads TGTGCCAGCAGTTACTCGGCCGTCTCCTACAATGAGCAGTTCTTC. It yields the protein CASSYSAVSYNEQFF. The chain has TRBV6-5 and TRBJ2-1; unclear D gene. Germline CDR1 MNHEY, CDR2 SVGAGI. The CDR3 loop spans 15 amino acids. V was clipped by 0 bases and J by 0 bases, with 6 bases between them.

In this sample, this clone turned up a few times. The J gene is TRBJ2-7, the V gene TRBV28, with a tentative D call TRBD2 (6 bases). Germline-derived CDR1 and CDR2 are MDHEN and SYDVKM. Deletions cut 2 bases from V and 5 bases from J, with 13 bases between. The CDR3 totals 14 residues. CDR3 DNA sequence: TGTGCCAGCAGTTTAGACCGGGACTGGGACGAGCAGTACTTC. Amino acids: CASSLDRDWDEQYF.

This clone appeared once. The chain is built from TRBV5-1 and TRBJ2-3; a possible D gene is TRBD2 (7 bases). The CDR3 is 15 residues long. Germline V CDR1 and CDR2: SGHRS, YFSETQ. The germline V and J ends were trimmed by 5 bases and 5 bases, with 18 bases remaining between them. CDR3 in DNA: TGCGCCAGCAGTTCTAGCGGCCTAGGGGGAGATACGCAGTATTTT. Its translation: CASSSSGLGGDTQYF.

The genes are TRBV30 and TRBJ2-2, with D maybe TRBD1 (6 bases). The germline V gene encodes CDR1 GTSNPN and CDR2 SVGIG (reference sequence). The CDR3 length is 15 residues. V lost 1 base and J lost 4, with 13 bases in between. The DNA for the CDR3 is TGTGCCTGGAGTGAGCAGGGGTTGGCCACCGGGGAGCTGTTTTTT. As protein: CAWSEQGLATGELFF.

The chain couples TRBV7-9 to TRBJ2-5; D unresolved. Per germline, CDR1 SEHNR and CDR2 FQNEAQ (reference sequence). The CDR3 is 12 amino acids. Deletions cut 3 bases from V and 5 bases from J, with 7 bases between. This CDR3 is CASSLERETQYF. The CDR3 nucleotides are TGTGCCAGCAGCTTGGAGAGGGAGACCCAGTACTTC.

The V call is TRBV7-9, the J call TRBJ2-7; tentative D call: TRBD2 (6 bases). V was cut by 1 base and J by 5 bases, with 12 bases left in between. The V gene's germline CDR1 is SEHNR and CDR2 FQNEAQ (reference sequence). The CDR3 length is 14 residues. CDR3 bases: TGTGCCAGCAGCTTAGGTGCGGGGTTGAACGAGCAGTACTTC. Translated: CASSLGAGLNEQYF.

The rearrangement uses TRBV5-6 and TRBJ2-5; D unclear. Trimming took off 4 bases at V and 0 bases at J, with 10 bases between the two ends. The germline V gene has CDR1 SGHDT and CDR2 YYEEEE. This CDR3 is built from 14 residues. The chain's CDR3 is CASSAHRYQETQYF. The CDR3 DNA reads TGTGCCAGCAGCGCTCACCGGTACCAAGAGACCCAGTACTTC.

The rearrangement uses TRBV27 and TRBJ2-7; 10 bases are shared with TRBD1. The germline V gene encodes CDR1 MNHEY and CDR2 SMNVEV (reference sequence). Losses at the gene ends were 8 bases for V and 2 bases for J; bases not matched to a gene: 3. The CDR3 has 13 amino acids. CDR3 sequence: CASGTGATYEQYF. CDR3 nucleotide sequence: TGTGCCAGCGGGACAGGGGCAACCTACGAGCAGTACTTC.

V usage is TRBV30 and J usage is TRBJ1-5; D is undetermined. The length of the CDR3 is 14 residues. Germline V gene data show CDR1 as GTSNPN and CDR2 as SVGIG (reference sequence). The V end lost 3 bases, the J end lost 3 bases, and 12 bases lay between the germline ends. Here the CDR3 reads CAWSSREYNQPQHF. CDR3 nucleotide sequence: TGTGCCTGGAGCTCTAGAGAGTACAATCAGCCCCAGCATTTT.

This clone appeared once. V and J are TRBV5-6 and TRBJ2-7; D ambiguous. The CDR3 spans 11 residues. V was cut by 0 bases and J by 7 bases, with 5 bases left in between. Germline V gives CDR1 SGHDT, CDR2 YYEEEE. The CDR3 DNA is TGTGCCAGCAGCTTGGCAGGTGAGCAGTACTTC. Translating gives CASSLAGEQYF. Full variable domain (outside the CDR3, taken from reference TRBV5-6 and TRBJ2-7): DAGVTQSPTHLIKTRGQQVTLRCSPKSGHDTVSWYQQALGQGPQFIFQYYEEEERQRGNFPDRFSGHQFPNYSSELNVNALLLGDSALYLCASSLAGEQYFGPGTRLTVT.

This chain connects TRBV5-8 to TRBJ1-2; 7 nucleotides line up with TRBD1. The germline V gene encodes CDR1 SGHTS and CDR2 YDEGEE. The CDR3 is 13 amino acids. V gave up 1 base and J gave up 8 bases; unmatched junction bases: 5. For the CDR3, the DNA is TGTGCCAGCAGCTTGATTAGGGGGCTGGGCTACACCTTC. Amino acids: CASSLIRGLGYTF.

This clone was counted between two and nine times. This sequence joins TRBV6-5 and TRBJ2-1; the match to TRBD2 covers 12 bases. V gave up 2 bases and J gave up 7 bases; unmatched junction bases: 6. The CDR3 is made up of 16 amino acids. Germline-derived CDR1 and CDR2 are MNHEY and SVGAGI. Here the CDR3 DNA reads TGTGCCAGCAGTTACAGGACTAGCGGGATACGGAATGAGCAGTTCTTC. Protein sequence: CASSYRTSGIRNEQFF.

This chain's CDR3 is CASSDQTGGQETQYF. CDR3 in DNA: TGTGCCAGCAGTGATCAGACAGGAGGACAAGAGACCCAGTACTTC. The chain links TRBV6-1 to TRBJ2-5; possible D gene TRBD1, 6 bases. Trimming took off 3 bases at V and 2 bases at J, with 13 bases between the two ends. CDR1 MNHNS and CDR2 SASEGT come from the germline V gene. This CDR3 is built from 15 residues.

The chain carries TRBV27 and TRBJ2-3, with no clear D. The CDR3 contains 13 residues. Trimming pared 3 bases from V and 2 bases from J, leaving 6 bases between. CDR1 is MNHEY and CDR2 is SMNVEV in the germline V gene (reference sequence). The CDR3 bases are TGTGCCAGCAGTTTCAGGCACACAGATACGCAGTATTTT. Protein product: CASSFRHTDTQYF.

The V and J genes are TRBV6-1 and TRBJ1-3; no clear D gene. This CDR3 region has 14 residues. Germline V gene lookup returns CDR1 MNHNS and CDR2 SASEGT. With 2 bases removed from V and 3 bases from J, the gap between germline ends came to 8 bases. CDR3 loop: CASSESRGGNTIYF. The CDR3, as DNA: TGTGCCAGCAGTGAATCCAGAGGTGGAAACACCATATATTTT.

The V call is TRBV28, the J call TRBJ2-3, with D unclear. CDR1 is MDHEN and CDR2 is SYDVKM in the germline V gene. The CDR3 is 11 amino acids. Trimming left V 10 bases short and J 7 bases short, with 12 bases between. CDR3 protein: CATSTGHTQYF. Written as DNA, the CDR3 is TGTGCCACCTCTACCGGTCATACGCAGTATTTT.

CDR3 loop: CASSVSTGSSGNTIYF. The CDR3 DNA reads as TGTGCCAGCAGCGTCTCGACAGGGAGCTCTGGAAACACCATATATTTT. The genes are TRBV9 and TRBJ1-3; 7 bases are shared with TRBD1. The CDR3 is 16 residues long. Losses at the gene ends were 2 bases for V and 0 bases for J; bases not matched to a gene: 5. The germline V gene has CDR1 SGDLS and CDR2 YYNGEE.

The rearrangement joins TRBV10-3 to TRBJ2-7; 9 bases match TRBD2. The CDR3 is 15 amino acids. Germline CDR1 is ENHRY and CDR2 is SYGVKD. J gave up 1 base and V 4 bases, and 5 bases lay outside the gene matches. The CDR3 sequence is CAISVNSGSSYEQYF. The CDR3 region has the DNA TGTGCCATCAGTGTCAATAGCGGGAGTTCCTACGAGCAGTACTTC.

This clone has a single count. The gene calls are TRBV7-9 and TRBJ2-3, with TRBD2 matching 8 bases. Per germline, CDR1 SEHNR and CDR2 FQNEAQ (reference sequence). This CDR3 has 16 residues. After removal of 2 bases from V and 5 bases from J, the junction contained 9 bases not matched to a gene. CDR3 amino acids: CASSLQPGGPGDTQYF. Written as DNA, the CDR3 is TGTGCCAGCAGCTTACAGCCGGGAGGGCCAGGAGATACGCAGTATTTT.

V is TRBV6-1 and J is TRBJ2-7; D remains ambiguous. Trimming stripped 2 bases from V and 2 bases from J, with 13 bases between. This CDR3 spans 15 amino acids. From germline, CDR1 is MNHNS and CDR2 SASEGT. The CDR3 bases are TGTGCCAGCAGTGAAACCGGTTACAGTGCCTACGAGCAGTACTTC. Protein product: CASSETGYSAYEQYF.

The chain is built from TRBV7-2 and TRBJ1-4, with TRBD1 as a possible D gene (6 bases). The V end lost 5 bases, the J end lost 5 bases, and 9 bases lay between the germline ends. The CDR3 totals 13 residues. Germline assignment: CDR1 SGHTA and CDR2 FQGNSA. The CDR3 loop is CASSPGQNEKLFF. CDR3 DNA sequence: TGTGCCAGCAGCCCCGGACAGAATGAAAAACTGTTTTTT.

The rearrangement links TRBV12-5 to TRBJ2-5; D not resolved. The CDR3 loop spans 11 amino acids. Per the germline V gene, CDR1 is LGHNT and CDR2 is FRNRAP. Trimming stripped 6 bases from V and 4 bases from J, with 6 bases between. CDR3 amino acids: CASGSRETQYF. CDR3 nucleotide sequence: TGTGCTAGTGGATCTAGAGAGACCCAGTACTTC. Full variable domain (missing parts from reference TRBV12-5 and TRBJ2-5): DARVTQTPRHKVTEMGQEVTMRCQPILGHNTVFWYRQTMMQGLELLAYFRNRAPLDDSGMPKDRFSAEMPDATLATLKIQPSEPRDSAVYFCASGSRETQYFGPGTRLLVL.

This clone came up many times. The genes are TRBV19 and TRBJ2-1; D call uncertain. Germline V gives CDR1 LNHDA, CDR2 SQIVND (reference sequence). This CDR3 region has 11 residues. V was pared by 5 bases and J by 4 bases, with 3 bases between. The CDR3 sequence: CASSQYNEQFF. The CDR3 DNA reads TGTGCCAGTAGTCAATACAATGAGCAGTTCTTC.

This clone occurred a few times. V usage is TRBV19 and J usage is TRBJ2-1, with 8 bases matching TRBD2. The CDR3 totals 16 residues. V gave up 3 bases and J gave up 3 bases; unmatched junction bases: 7. Germline V gene lookup returns CDR1 LNHDA and CDR2 SQIVND (reference sequence). CDR3 nucleotide sequence: TGTGCCAGTAGTATCTCCAGCGGGAGCGGCTACAATGAGCAGTTCTTC. Encoded protein: CASSISSGSGYNEQFF. The full variable domain, in which reference TRBV19 and TRBJ2-1 provide the parts outside the CDR3, is DGGITQSPKYLFRKEGQNVTLSCEQNLNHDAMYWYRQDPGQGLRLIYYSQIVNDFQKGDIAEGYSVSREKKESFPLTVTSAQKNPTAFYLCASSISSGSGYNEQFFGPGTRLTVL.